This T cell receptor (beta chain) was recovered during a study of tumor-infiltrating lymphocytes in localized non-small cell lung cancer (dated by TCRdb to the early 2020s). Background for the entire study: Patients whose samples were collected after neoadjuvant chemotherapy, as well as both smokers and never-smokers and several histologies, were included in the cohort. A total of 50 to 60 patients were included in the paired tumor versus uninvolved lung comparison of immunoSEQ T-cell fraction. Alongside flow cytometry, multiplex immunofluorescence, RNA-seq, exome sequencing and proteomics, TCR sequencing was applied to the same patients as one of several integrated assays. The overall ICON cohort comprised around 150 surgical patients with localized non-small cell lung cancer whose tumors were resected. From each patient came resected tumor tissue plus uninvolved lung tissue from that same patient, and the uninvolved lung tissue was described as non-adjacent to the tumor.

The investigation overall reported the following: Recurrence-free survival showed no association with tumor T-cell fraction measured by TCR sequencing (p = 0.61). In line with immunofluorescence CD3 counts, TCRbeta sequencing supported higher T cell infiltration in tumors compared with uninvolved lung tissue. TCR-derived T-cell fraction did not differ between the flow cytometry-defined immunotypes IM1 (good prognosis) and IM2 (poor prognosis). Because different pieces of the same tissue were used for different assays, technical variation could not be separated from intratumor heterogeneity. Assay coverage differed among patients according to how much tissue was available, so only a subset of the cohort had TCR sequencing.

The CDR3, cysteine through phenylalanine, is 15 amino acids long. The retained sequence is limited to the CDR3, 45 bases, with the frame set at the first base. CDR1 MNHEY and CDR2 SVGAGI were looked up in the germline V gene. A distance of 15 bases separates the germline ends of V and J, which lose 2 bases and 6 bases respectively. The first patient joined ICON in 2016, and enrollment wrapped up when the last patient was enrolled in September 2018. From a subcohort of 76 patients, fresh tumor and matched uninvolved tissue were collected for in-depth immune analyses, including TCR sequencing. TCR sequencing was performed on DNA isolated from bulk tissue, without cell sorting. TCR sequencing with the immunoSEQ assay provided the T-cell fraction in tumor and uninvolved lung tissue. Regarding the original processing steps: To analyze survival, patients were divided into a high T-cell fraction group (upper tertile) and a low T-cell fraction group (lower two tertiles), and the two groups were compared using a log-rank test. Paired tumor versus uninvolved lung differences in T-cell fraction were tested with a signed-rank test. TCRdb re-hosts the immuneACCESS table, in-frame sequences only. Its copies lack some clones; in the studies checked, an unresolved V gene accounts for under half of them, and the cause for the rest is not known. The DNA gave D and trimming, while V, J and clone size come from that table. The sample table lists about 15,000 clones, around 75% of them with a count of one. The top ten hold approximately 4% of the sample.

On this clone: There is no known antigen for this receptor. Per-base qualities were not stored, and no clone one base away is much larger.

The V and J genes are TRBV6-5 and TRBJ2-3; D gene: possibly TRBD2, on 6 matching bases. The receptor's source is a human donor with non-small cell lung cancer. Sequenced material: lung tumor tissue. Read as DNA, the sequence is TGTGCCAGCAGTTACCGAGGGACTCCCAGGGATACGCAGTATTTT. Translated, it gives CASSYRGTPRDTQYF.